This T cell receptor beta chain was retrieved from a study of metastatic and nonmetastatic thyroid tumors. Background on the study: For malignant and benign thyroid patients, tumor or nodule tissue and blood were the sources whose repertoires were compared. Regarding the study as a whole: Within blood and tumor, benign nodules reportedly had significantly lower TCR beta diversity than malignant thyroid tumors did.

Original handling: Clinicopathological groups supplied CDR3 differences that were used to build a distant-metastasis classifier for papillary thyroid cancer. TCRdb re-clonotyped the PCR reads through MiXCR. The V and J calls were not made by the authors but by TCRdb's processing. The repertoire holds 53,000 or so clones, with roughly 20% as singletons. Germline assignment: CDR1 KGHSH and CDR2 LQKENI. The CDR3 is 14 amino acids. Trimming removed 2 bases from V and 3 bases from J, with 8 bases in between. This clone was picked up many times. Its specificity is not known. Prior to thyroid surgery, none of the patients had received any treatment.

The sequenced sample consisted of blood. The sequence derives from a female donor with papillary thyroid cancer or a benign thyroid nodule (not recorded which). Some clones in this sample may be carry-over from other donors' samples. V usage is TRBV18 and J usage is TRBJ1-5; D might be TRBD1 (5 bases). CDR3 sequence (DNA): TGTGCCAGCTCACCAAGGGGTAACAATCAGCCCCAGCATTTT. Translating gives CASSPRGNNQPQHF.